Each of the 7 T cell receptor beta chains below was sequenced from the same sample in a study of Ad26.COV2.S vaccination and SARS-CoV-2 variants. As to treatment: about 20 received Ad26.COV2.S at low or high dose, single or two shots; roughly five received placebo; per-sample allocation not given. At day 63 after the first vaccine or placebo injection, samples were drawn. Repertoires were generated with immunoSEQ multiplex PCR, while TCRdb's copy carries only in-frame clones and drops some. The table shows 250,000 to 300,000 clones, with more than 70% occurring only once. The material was peripheral blood, obtained in a trial of Ad26.COV2.S vaccine versus placebo. All receptors derive from a person between 18 and 65 years old who received the Ad26.COV2.S COVID-19 vaccine or a placebo.

The gene calls are TRBV4-3 and TRBJ2-3; TRBD1 matches 11 bases. CDR3 length: 16 residues. The ends lost 5 bases at V and 3 bases at J; junction bases unmatched: 7. Per germline, CDR1 LGHNA and CDR2 YSLEER. DNA for the CDR3: TGCGCCAGCAGCTTCCGGACAGGGGGCATTACAGATACGCAGTATTTT. This translates into CASSFRTGGITDTQYF.

This clone was observed a few times. The chain has TRBV5-1 and TRBJ1-1, with D unresolved. Germline CDR1 and CDR2: SGHRS and YFSETQ. V lost 2 bases, J lost 1 base, and 12 bases lay in between. This CDR3 has 15 amino acids. CDR3 bases: TGCGCCAGCAGCTTCTCTTCGTGGCCGAACACTGAAGCTTTCTTT. Its translation is CASSFSSWPNTEAFF.

The CDR3 is CASSHLSSSPGETQYF. The CDR3 bases are TGTGCCAGCAGCCACCTTTCGAGTTCTCCTGGGGAGACCCAGTACTTC. The chain joins TRBV7-9 to TRBJ2-5, with no clear D. There are 16 residues in the CDR3. V was clipped by 5 bases and J by 5 bases, with 21 bases between them. CDR1 is SEHNR, CDR2 FQNEAQ, per germline (reference sequence).

The chain has TRBV14 and TRBJ1-1, with D perhaps matching TRBD1 (5 bases). The CDR3 covers 14 residues. Germline V gene lookup returns CDR1 SGHDN and CDR2 FVKESK. The germline V and J ends were trimmed by 1 base and 1 base, with 7 bases remaining between them. The CDR3 DNA sequence: TGTGCCAGCAGCCAAGTGGGGGGGAACACTGAAGCTTTCTTT. Translating it yields CASSQVGGNTEAFF. The complete variable domain, with remaining parts taken from reference TRBV14 and TRBJ1-1, reads EAGVTQFPSHSVIEKGQTVTLRCDPISGHDNLYWYRRVMGKEIKFLLHFVKESKQDESGMPNNRFLAERTGGTYSTLKVQPAELEDSGVYFCASSQVGGNTEAFFGQGTRLTVV.

This rearrangement joins TRBV19 to TRBJ2-2, with D perhaps matching TRBD1 (5 bases). The V and J ends lost 3 bases and 5 bases respectively, with 10 bases between them. The CDR3 runs to 14 residues. The germline CDR1 and CDR2 sequences are LNHDA and SQIVND (reference sequence). CDR3 nucleotide sequence: TGTGCCAGTAGTATTGGGGCTAGGACCGGGGAGCTGTTTTTT. Residues: CASSIGARTGELFF.

The rearrangement links TRBV3-1 (or the pseudogene TRBV3-2) to TRBJ2-7; 9 nucleotides align to TRBD1. V was clipped by 0 bases and J by 0 bases; unmatched bases: 3. The germline gives CDR1 LGHDT, CDR2 YNNKEL (reference sequence). CDR3 size: 16 residues. The DNA of the CDR3 is TGTGCCAGCAGCCAAGAGGGACAGGGACTCTCCTACGAGCAGTACTTC. Translation gives CASSQEGQGLSYEQYF.

The chain recombines TRBV27 with TRBJ2-2; no clear D. The CDR3 spans 15 residues. CDR1 is MNHEY and CDR2 is SMNVEV in the germline V gene (reference sequence). The V end was cut by 3 bases, the J end by 0 bases, with 8 bases between. The CDR3 region is CASSFGPPNTGELFF. In DNA, the CDR3 is TGTGCCAGCAGTTTTGGTCCCCCGAACACCGGGGAGCTGTTTTTT.